This T cell receptor beta chain was found in a study of beta chain features in type 1 diabetes. Study results and limitations: No resolution was reached here on whether HLA type influences TCRB rearrangement.

Germline-derived CDR1 and CDR2 are ENHRY and SYGVKD. The V and J ends lost 0 bases and 6 bases respectively, with 12 bases between them. This CDR3 region has 15 residues. This clone occurred a few times. No antigen is known for it. The sequenced template was cDNA made from the entire isolated RNA. Sequencing used immunoSEQ multiplex PCR; TCRdb keeps in-frame clones, though not all of them. The sample consists of around 340,000 clones, 7.5% to 9% of them appearing once. The chain uses TRBV10-3 and TRBJ1-5; a weak D match, TRBD1 (5 bases). This clonotype was sampled from a woman younger than 30 in good health. Sequencing input: central memory CD4+ T cells from blood. The DNA for the CDR3 is TGTGCCATCAGTGAGTCAGGGGCAGGCCGTCAGCCCCAGCATTTT. Amino acid sequence: CAISESGAGRQPQHF.